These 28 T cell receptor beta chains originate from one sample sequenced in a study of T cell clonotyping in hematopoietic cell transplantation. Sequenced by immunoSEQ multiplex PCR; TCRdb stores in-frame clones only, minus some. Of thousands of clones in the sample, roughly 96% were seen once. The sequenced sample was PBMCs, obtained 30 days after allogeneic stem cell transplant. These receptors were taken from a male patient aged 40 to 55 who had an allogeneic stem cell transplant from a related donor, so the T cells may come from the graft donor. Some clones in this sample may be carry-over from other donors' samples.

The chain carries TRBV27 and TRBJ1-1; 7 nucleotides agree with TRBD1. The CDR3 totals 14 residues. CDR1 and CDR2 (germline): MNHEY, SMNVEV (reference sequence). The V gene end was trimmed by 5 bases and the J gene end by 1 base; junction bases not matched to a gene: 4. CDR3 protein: CASSVTGRNTEAFF. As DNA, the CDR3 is TGTGCCAGCAGTGTGACAGGGAGGAACACTGAAGCTTTCTTT.

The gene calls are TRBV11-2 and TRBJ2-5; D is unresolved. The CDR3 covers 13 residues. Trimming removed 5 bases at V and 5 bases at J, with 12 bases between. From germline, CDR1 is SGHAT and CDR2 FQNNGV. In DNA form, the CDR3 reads TGTGCCAGCAGCCAGAGGTATACGGAGACCCAGTACTTC. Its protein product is CASSQRYTETQYF.

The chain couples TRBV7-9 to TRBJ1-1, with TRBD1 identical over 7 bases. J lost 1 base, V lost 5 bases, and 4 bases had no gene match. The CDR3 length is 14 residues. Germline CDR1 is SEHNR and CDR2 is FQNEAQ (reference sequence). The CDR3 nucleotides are TGTGCCAGCAGCATTACAGGGGAGAACACTGAAGCTTTCTTT. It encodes CASSITGENTEAFF.

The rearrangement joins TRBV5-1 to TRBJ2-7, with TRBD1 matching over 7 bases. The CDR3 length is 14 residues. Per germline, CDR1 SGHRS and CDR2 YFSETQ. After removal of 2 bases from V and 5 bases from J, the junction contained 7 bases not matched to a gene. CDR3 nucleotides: TGCGCCAGCAGCTTCCGACAGGGCAGCGACGAGCAGTACTTC. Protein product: CASSFRQGSDEQYF.

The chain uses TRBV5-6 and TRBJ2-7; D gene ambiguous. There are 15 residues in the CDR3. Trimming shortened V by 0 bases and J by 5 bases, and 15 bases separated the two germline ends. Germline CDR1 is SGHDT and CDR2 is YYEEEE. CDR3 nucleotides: TGTGCCAGCAGCTTGGTGTCTTCGGCCGCCCACGAGCAGTACTTC. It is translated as CASSLVSSAAHEQYF.

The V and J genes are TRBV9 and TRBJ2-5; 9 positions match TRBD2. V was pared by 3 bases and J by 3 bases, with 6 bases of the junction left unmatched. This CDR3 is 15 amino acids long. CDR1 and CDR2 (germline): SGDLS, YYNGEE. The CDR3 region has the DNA TGTGCCAGCAGCGCGAGCGGGGGGCCAAAAGAGACCCAGTACTTC. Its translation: CASSASGGPKETQYF.

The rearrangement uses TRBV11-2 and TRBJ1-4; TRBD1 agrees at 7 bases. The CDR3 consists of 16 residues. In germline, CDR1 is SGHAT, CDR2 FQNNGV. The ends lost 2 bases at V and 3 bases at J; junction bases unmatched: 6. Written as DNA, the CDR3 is TGTGCCAGCAGCTTAAGGACAGGAGTGGCTAATGAAAAACTGTTTTTT. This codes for CASSLRTGVANEKLFF.

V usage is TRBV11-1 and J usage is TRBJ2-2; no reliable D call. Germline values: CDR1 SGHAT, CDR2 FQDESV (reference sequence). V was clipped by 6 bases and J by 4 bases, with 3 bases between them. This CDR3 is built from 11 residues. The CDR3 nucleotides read TGTGCCAGCAGTTCCACCGGGGAGCTGTTTTTT. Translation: CASSSTGELFF.

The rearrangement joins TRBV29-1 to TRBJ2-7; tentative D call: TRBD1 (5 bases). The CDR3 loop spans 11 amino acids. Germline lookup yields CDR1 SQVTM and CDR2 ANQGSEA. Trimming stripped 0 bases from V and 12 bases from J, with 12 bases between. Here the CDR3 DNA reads TGCAGCGTTGAAGATGGAGCAGGGCCGTACTTC. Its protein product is CSVEDGAGPYF.

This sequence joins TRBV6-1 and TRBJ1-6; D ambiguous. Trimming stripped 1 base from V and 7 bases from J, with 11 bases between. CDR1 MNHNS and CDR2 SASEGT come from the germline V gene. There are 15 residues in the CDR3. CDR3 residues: CASSEDGGRNSPLHF. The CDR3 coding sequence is TGTGCCAGCAGTGAAGACGGCGGGAGAAATTCACCCCTCCACTTT.

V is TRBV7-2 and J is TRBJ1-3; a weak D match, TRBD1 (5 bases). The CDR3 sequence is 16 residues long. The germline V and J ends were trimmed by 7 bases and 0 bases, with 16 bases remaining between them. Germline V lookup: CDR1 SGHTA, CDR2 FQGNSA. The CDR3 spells CASIFEPGYSGNTIYF. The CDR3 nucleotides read TGTGCCAGCATCTTTGAACCAGGGTACTCTGGAAACACCATATATTTT.

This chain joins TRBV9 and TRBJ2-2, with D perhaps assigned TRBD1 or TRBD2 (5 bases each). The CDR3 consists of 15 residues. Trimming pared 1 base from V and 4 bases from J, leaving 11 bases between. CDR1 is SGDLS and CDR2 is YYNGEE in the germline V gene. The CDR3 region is CASSVWGSGTGELFF. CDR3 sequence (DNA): TGTGCCAGCAGCGTATGGGGGTCGGGCACCGGGGAGCTGTTTTTT.

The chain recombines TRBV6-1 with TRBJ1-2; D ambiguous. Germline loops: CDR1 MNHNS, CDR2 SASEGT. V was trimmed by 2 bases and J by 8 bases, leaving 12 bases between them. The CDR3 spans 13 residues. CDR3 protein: CASSETSGRGYTF. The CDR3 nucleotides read TGTGCCAGCAGTGAAACCTCCGGCCGGGGCTACACCTTC.

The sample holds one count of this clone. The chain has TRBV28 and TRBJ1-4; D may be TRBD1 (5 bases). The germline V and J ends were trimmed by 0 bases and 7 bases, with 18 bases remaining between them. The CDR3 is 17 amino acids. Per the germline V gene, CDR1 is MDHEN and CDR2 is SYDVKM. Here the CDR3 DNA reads TGTGCCAGCAGTTTATGGAGAGGGACCCCCCGAGGTGAAAAACTGTTTTTT. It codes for CASSLWRGTPRGEKLFF.

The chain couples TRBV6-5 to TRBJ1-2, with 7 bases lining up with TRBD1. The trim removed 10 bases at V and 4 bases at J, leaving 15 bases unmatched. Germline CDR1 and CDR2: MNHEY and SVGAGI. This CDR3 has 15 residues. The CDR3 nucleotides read TGTGCCACAAAGACCGGCCCAAACAGGGGCTATGGCTACACCTTC. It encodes CATKTGPNRGYGYTF.

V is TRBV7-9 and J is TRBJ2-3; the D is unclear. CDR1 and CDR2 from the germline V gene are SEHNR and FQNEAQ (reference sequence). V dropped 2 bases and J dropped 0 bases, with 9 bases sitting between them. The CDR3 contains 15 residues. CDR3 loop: CASSLPHTSTDTQYF. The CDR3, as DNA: TGTGCCAGCAGCTTACCCCATACTAGCACAGATACGCAGTATTTT.

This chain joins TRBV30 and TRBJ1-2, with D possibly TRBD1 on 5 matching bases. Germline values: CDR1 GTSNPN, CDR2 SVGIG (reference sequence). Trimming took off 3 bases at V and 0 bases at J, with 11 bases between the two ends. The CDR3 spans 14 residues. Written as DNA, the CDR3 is TGTGCCTGGAGCGCCGGGACTTCTAACTATGGCTACACCTTC. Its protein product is CAWSAGTSNYGYTF. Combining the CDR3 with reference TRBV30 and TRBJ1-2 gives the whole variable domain SQTIHQWPATLVQPVGSPLSLECTVEGTSNPNLYWYRQAAGRGLQLLFYSVGIGQISSEVPQNLSASRPQDRQFILSSKKLLLSDSGFYLCAWSAGTSNYGYTFGSGTRLTVV.

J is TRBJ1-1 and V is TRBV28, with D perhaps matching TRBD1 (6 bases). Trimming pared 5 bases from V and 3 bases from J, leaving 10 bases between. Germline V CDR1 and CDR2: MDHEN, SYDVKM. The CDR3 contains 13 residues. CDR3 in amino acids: CASSRTVDTEAFF. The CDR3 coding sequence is TGTGCCAGCAGTAGGACAGTTGACACTGAAGCTTTCTTT.

CDR3 nucleotide sequence: TGTGCCAGCAGCCCGCCTCAGGCGTACTATGGCTACACCTTC. Protein: CASSPPQAYYGYTF. The chain is built from TRBV13 and TRBJ1-2, with unresolved D. The CDR3 is made up of 14 amino acids. Looked up from germline, CDR1 is PRHDT and CDR2 is FYEKMQ (reference sequence). V lost 5 bases and J 3 bases, leaving 13 bases between the germline ends.

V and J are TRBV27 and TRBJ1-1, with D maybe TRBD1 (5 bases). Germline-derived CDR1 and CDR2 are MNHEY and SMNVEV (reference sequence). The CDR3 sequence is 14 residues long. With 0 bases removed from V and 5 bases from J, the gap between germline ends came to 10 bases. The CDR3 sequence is CASSLSAGWTEAFF. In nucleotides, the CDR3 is TGTGCCAGCAGTTTATCGGCAGGGTGGACTGAAGCTTTCTTT.

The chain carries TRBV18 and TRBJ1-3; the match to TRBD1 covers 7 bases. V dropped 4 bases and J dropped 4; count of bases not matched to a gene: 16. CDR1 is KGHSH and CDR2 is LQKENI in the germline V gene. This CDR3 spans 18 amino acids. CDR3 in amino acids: CASSLYGTAMNNGNTIYF. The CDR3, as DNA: TGTGCCAGCTCACTATATGGGACAGCGATGAATAACGGAAACACCATATATTTT.

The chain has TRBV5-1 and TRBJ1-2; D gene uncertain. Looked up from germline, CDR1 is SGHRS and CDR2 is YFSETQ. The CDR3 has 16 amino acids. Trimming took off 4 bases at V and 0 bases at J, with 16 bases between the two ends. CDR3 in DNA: TGCGCCAGCAGCCCCGCCCCGGACGGGTCTAACTATGGCTACACCTTC. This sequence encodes CASSPAPDGSNYGYTF.

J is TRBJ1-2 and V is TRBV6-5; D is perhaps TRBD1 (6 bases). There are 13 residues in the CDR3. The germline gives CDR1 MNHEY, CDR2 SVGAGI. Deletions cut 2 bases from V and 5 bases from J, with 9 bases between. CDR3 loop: CASSYGTQYGYTF. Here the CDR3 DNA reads TGTGCCAGCAGTTACGGGACACAGTATGGCTACACCTTC.

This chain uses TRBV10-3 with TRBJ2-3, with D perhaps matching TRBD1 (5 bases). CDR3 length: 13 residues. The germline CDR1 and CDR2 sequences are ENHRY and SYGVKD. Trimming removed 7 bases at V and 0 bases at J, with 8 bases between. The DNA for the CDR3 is TGTGCCATCACCGGACAAAGCACAGATACGCAGTATTTT. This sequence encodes CAITGQSTDTQYF.

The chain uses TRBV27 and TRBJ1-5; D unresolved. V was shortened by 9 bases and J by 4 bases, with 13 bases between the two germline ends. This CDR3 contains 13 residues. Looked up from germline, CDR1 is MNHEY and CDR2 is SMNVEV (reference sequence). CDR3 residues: CARPPAGNQPQHF. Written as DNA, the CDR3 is TGTGCCAGACCACCAGCCGGAAATCAGCCCCAGCATTTT.

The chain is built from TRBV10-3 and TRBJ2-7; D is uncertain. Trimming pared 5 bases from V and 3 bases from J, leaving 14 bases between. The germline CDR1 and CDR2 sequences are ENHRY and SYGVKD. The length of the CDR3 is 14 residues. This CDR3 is CAISLERLGYEQYF. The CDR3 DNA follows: TGTGCCATCAGTCTCGAACGTCTAGGCTACGAGCAGTACTTC.

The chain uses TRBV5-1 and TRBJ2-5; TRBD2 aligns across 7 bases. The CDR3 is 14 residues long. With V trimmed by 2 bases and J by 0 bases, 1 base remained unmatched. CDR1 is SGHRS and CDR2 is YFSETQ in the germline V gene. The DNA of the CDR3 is TGCGCCAGCAGCTTACTAGCGAACCAAGAGACCCAGTACTTC. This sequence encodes CASSLLANQETQYF.

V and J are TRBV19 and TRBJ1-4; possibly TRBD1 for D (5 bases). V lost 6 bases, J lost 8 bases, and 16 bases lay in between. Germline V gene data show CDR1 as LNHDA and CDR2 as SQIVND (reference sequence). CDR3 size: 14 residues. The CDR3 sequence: CASRLFGTGEKLFF. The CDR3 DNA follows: TGTGCCAGTAGGTTATTCGGGACCGGAGAAAAACTGTTTTTT.